This TCR beta chain stems from a study of cytomegalovirus exposure and HLA in healthy donors. Study observations and caveats: Earlier findings revealed that most TCR beta V segments proved productive either about 87% or about 30% of the time.

To note about this clone: What it binds is not known.

Primers: 60 Vbeta forward and 13 Jbeta reverse. The table came from immunoSEQ multiplex PCR; TCRdb's copy has only in-frame clones and leaves some out. The sample shows approximately 140,000 clones, more than 60% of them seen only once. This CDR3 region has 16 residues. The V gene lost 8 bases and the J gene lost 4 bases, with 23 bases spanning the gap. Per germline, CDR1 LNHDA and CDR2 SQIVND (reference sequence). The rearrangement joins TRBV19 to TRBJ1-2, with D possibly TRBD1 on 5 matching bases. Sequenced input: PBMCs. This clonotype was obtained from a male donor in good health and CMV-seronegative. Here the CDR3 reads CASRGLEGRRGYGYTF. DNA of the CDR3: TGTGCCAGTCGAGGCCTGGAGGGGAGGAGAGGCTATGGCTACACCTTC.